The subject of this entry is one T cell receptor (beta chain). Its antigen is not known. Patients with autoimmune history or systemic immunosuppression were excluded. These data belong to a study of OX40 agonist ivuxolimab in advanced cancers. Study information: Those treated in dose escalation had hepatocellular carcinoma, melanoma, renal cell cancer or head and neck cancer. Three patients responded partially, comprising one with hepatocellular carcinoma and two with cutaneous melanoma. Study-wide results and limits: Undetermined was the antigen specificity of the expanded peripheral T cells.

Looked up from germline, CDR1 is MNHEY and CDR2 is SVGAGI. The junction had 11 bases not matched to a gene; V was cut back by 6 bases and J by 8 bases. The CDR3 contains 15 residues. Here immunoSEQ multiplex PCR was the method, and the copy in TCRdb shows in-frame clones only, minus some. The sample shows approximately 41,000 clones, about 85% of them seen only once. This chain uses TRBV6-5 with TRBJ1-2; 11 bases match TRBD1. Sequenced material: CD4+ or CD8+ T cells sorted from blood, taken in a trial of the OX40 agonist ivuxolimab. This clonotype originated in an adult with an advanced solid tumor such as melanoma, head and neck, liver or kidney cancer. The CDR3, as DNA: TGTGCCAGCAGCGGACTCGGGACAGGGGGGTCCGGCTACACCTTC. Translated, it gives CASSGLGTGGSGYTF.